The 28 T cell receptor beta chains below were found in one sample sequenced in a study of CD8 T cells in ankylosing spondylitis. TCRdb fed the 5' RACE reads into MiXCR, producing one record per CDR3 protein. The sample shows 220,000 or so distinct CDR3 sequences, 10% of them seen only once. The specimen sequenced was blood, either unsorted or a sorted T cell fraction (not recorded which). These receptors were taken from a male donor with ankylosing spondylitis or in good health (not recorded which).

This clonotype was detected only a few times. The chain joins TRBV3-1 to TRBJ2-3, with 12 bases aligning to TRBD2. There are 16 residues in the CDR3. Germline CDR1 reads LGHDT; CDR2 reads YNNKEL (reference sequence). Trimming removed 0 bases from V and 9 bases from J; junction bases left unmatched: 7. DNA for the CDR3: TGTGCCAGCAGCCAAGATGCTAGCGGGGGGGCTGAAACGCAGTATTTT. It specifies CASSQDASGGAETQYF.

DNA of the CDR3: TGTGCCAGCAGCCCAACAAGGCCCGGGGTGACTGAAGCTTTCTTT. This gives the protein CASSPTRPGVTEAFF. This chain links TRBV12-3 or TRBV12-4 with TRBJ1-1; D remains unclear. V lost 6 bases and J 5 bases, leaving 19 bases between the germline ends. There are 15 residues in the CDR3.

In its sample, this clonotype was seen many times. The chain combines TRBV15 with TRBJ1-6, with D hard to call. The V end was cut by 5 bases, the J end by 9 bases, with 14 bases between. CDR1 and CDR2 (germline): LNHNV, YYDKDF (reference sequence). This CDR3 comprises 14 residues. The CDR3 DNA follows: TGTGCCACCAGCTCTCGCCAGGAGGGTTCACCCCTCCACTTT. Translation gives CATSSRQEGSPLHF.

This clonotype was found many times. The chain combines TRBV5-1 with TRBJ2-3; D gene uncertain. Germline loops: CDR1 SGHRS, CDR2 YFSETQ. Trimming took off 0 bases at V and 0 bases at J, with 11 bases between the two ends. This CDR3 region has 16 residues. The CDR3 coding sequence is TGCGCCAGCAGCTTGGGGCAGACTCAAAGCACAGATACGCAGTATTTT. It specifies CASSLGQTQSTDTQYF.

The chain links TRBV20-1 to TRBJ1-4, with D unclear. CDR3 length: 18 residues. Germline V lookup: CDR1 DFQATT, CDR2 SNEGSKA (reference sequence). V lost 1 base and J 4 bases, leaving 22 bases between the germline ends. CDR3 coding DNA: TGCAGTGCTAGAGGTCCAGAAAGATACCGAACCTATAATGAAAAACTGTTTTTT. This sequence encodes CSARGPERYRTYNEKLFF.

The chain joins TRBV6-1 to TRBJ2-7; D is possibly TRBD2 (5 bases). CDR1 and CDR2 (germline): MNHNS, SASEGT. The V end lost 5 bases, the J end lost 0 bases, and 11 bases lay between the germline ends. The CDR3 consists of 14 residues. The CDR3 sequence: CASSRSGISYEQYF. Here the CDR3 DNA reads TGTGCCAGCAGTCGATCGGGGATCTCCTACGAGCAGTACTTC.

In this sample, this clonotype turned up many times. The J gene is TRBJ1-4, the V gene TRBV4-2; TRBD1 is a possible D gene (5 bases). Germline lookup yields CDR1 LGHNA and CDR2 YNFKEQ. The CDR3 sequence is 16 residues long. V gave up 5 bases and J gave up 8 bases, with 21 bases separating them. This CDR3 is CASSSSRLGVDEKLFF. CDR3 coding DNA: TGTGCCAGCAGCTCCTCCCGGTTAGGGGTGGACGAAAAACTGTTTTTT.

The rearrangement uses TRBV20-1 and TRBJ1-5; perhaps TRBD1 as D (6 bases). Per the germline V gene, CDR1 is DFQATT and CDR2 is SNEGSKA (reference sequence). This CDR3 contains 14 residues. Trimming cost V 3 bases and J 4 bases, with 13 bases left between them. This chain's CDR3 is CSASRDMGNQPQHF. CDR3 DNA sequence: TGCAGTGCTAGCCGGGACATGGGAAATCAGCCCCAGCATTTT.

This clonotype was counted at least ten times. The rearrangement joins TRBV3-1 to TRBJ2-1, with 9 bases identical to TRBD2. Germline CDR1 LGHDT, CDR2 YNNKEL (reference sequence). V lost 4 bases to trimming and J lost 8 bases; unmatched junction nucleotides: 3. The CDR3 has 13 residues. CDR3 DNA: TGTGCCAGCAGCCCGAGGACTAGCGATGAGCAGTTCTTC. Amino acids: CASSPRTSDEQFF.

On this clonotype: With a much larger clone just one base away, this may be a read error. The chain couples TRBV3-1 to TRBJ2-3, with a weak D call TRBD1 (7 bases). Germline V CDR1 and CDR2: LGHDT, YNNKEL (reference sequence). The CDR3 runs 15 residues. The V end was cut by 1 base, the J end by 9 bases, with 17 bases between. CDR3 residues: CASSQVVRGAETQYF. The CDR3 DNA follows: TGTGCCAGCAGCCAAGTGGTCAGGGGGGCCGAAACGCAGTATTTT.

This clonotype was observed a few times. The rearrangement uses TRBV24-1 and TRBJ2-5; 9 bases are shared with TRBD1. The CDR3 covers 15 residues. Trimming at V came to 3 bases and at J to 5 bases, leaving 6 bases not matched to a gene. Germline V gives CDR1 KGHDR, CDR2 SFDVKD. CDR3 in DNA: TGTGCCACCAGTGATACAGGGGGCGCGGGGGAGACCCAGTACTTC. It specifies CATSDTGGAGETQYF.

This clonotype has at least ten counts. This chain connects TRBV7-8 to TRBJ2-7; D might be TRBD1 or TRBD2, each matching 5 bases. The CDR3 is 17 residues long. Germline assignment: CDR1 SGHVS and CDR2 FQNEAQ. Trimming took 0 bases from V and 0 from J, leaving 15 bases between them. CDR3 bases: TGTGCCAGCAGCTTAGCATCGGGGCGGTTGAGCTCCTACGAGCAGTACTTC. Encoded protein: CASSLASGRLSSYEQYF.

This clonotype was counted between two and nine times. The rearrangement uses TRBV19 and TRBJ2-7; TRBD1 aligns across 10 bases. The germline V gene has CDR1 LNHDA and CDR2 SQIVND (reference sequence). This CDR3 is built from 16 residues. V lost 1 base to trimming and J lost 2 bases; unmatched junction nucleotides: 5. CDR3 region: CASSIGGTGVTYEQYF. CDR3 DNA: TGTGCCAGTAGTATAGGAGGGACAGGGGTAACCTACGAGCAGTACTTC.

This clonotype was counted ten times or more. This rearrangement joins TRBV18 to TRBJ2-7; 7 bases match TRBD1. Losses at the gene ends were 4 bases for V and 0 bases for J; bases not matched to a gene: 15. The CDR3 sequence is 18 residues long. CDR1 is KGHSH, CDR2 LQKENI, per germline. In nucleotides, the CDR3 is TGTGCCAGCTCACAACTGACAGGGTCCCAGCAGCGCTCCTACGAGCAGTACTTC. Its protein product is CASSQLTGSQQRSYEQYF.

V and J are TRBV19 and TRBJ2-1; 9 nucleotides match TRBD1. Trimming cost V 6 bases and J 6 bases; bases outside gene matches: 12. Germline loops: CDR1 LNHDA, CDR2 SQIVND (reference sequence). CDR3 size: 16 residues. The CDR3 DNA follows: TGTGCCAGTAGGAGTTGGGGACAGGGTGATATCAATGAGCAGTTCTTC. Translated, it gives CASRSWGQGDINEQFF.

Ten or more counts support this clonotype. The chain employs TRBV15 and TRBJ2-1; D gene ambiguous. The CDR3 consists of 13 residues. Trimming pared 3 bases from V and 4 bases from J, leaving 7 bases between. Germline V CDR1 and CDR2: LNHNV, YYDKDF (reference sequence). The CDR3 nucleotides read TGTGCCACCAGCAGTACTTCATACAATGAGCAGTTCTTC. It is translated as CATSSTSYNEQFF.

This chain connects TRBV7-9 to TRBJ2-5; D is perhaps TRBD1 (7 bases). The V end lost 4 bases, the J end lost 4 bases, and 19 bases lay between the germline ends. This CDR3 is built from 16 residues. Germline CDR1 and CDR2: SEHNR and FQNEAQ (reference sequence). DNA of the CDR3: TGTGCCAGCAGCTCGGCGGCCAACAGGGGAGGAGAGACCCAGTACTTC. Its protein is CASSSAANRGGETQYF.

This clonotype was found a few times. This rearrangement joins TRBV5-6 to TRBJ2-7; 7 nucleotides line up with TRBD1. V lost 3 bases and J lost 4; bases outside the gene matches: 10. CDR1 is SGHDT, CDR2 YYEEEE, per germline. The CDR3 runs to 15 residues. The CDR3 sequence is CASSSGRGKLYEQYF. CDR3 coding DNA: TGTGCCAGCAGCTCTGGCAGGGGGAAGCTATACGAGCAGTACTTC.

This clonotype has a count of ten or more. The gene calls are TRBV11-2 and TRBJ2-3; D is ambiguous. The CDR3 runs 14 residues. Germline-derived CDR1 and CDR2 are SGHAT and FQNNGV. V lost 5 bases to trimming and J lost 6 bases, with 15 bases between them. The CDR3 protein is CASSQSDVSDTQYF. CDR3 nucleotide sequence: TGTGCCAGCAGCCAATCTGACGTTTCGGATACGCAGTATTTT.

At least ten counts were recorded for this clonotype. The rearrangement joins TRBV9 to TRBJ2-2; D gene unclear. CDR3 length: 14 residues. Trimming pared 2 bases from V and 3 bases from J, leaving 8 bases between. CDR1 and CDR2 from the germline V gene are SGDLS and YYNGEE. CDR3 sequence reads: CASSVDRDTGELFF. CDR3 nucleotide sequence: TGTGCCAGCAGCGTTGATAGGGACACCGGGGAGCTGTTTTTT.

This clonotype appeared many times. CDR3: CSVNTGVIGANVLTF. The CDR3 DNA sequence: TGCAGCGTTAACACAGGGGTCATTGGGGCCAACGTCCTGACTTTC. This rearrangement joins TRBV29-1 to TRBJ2-6; 7 nucleotides match TRBD1. Germline CDR1 and CDR2: SQVTM and ANQGSEA. V dropped 5 bases and J dropped 3; count of bases not matched to a gene: 7. This CDR3 has 15 amino acids.

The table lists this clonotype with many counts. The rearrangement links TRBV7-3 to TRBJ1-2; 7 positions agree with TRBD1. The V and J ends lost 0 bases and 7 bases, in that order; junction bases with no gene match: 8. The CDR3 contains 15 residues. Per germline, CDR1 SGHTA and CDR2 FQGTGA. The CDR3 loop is CASSLTGQGGTGYTF. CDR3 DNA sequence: TGTGCCAGCAGCTTAACAGGCCAGGGGGGAACTGGCTACACCTTC. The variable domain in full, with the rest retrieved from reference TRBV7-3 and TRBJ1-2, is GAGVSQTPSNKVTEKGKYVELRCDPISGHTALYWYRQSLGQGPEFLIYFQGTGAADDSGLPNDRFFAVRPEGSVSTLKIQRTERGDSAVYLCASSLTGQGGTGYTFGSGTRLTVV.

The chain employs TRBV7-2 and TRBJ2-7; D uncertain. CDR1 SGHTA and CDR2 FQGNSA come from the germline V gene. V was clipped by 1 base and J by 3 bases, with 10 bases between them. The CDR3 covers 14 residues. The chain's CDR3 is CASSLEWANYEQYF. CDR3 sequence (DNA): TGTGCCAGCAGCTTAGAATGGGCCAACTACGAGCAGTACTTC.

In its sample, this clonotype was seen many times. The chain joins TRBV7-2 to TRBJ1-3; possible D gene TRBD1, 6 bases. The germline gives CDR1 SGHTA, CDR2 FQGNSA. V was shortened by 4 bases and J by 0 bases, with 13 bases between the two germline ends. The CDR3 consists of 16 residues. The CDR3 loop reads CASSSLGGFSGNTIYF. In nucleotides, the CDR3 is TGTGCCAGCAGCTCCCTTGGGGGCTTCTCTGGAAACACCATATATTTT.

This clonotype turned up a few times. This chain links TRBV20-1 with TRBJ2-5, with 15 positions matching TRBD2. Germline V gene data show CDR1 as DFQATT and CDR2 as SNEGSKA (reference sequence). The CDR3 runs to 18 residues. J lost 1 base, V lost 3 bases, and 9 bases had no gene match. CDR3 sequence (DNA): TGCAGTGCTAGCCAGGGACTAGCGGGGGGCACGACCCAAGAGACCCAGTACTTC. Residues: CSASQGLAGGTTQETQYF.

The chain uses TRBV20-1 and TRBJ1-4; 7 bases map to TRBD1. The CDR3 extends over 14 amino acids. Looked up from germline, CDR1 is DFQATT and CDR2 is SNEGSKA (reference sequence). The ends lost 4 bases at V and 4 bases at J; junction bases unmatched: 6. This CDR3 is CSATKGQFNEKLFF. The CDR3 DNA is TGCAGTGCTACAAAGGGACAGTTTAATGAAAAACTGTTTTTT.

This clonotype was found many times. CDR3 sequence: CSARSLRGNEQFF. DNA for the CDR3: TGCAGTGCTAGAAGTCTCCGGGGGAATGAGCAGTTCTTC. The genes are TRBV20-1 and TRBJ2-1, with D possibly matching TRBD2 (6 bases). Trimming left V 2 bases short and J 7 bases short, with 12 bases between. CDR1 and CDR2 (germline): DFQATT, SNEGSKA (reference sequence). The CDR3 loop spans 13 amino acids.

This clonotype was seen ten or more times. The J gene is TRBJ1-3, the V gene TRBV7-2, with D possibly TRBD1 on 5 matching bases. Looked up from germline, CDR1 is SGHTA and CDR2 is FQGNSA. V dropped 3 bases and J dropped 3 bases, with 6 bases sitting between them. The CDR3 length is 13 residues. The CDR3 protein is CASSFGGGNTIYF. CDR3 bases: TGTGCCAGCAGCTTTGGGGGTGGAAACACCATATATTTT.